These 10 T cell receptor beta chains were sequenced from one sample in a study of T cells expressing NK-cell markers. TCRdb reprocessed the 5' RACE reads, with one entry per CDR3 protein and no DNA. The sample features about 550,000 distinct CDR3 sequences, with 3.5% to 4.5% in its top ten. Sequenced: blood T cells: a sorted CD56 or NKG2C T cell subset, CD4+ or CD8+ T cells, or bulk PBMC T cells (not recorded which). The receptors were sampled from a man aged 18 to 30 in good health.

The chain joins TRBV10-2 to TRBJ1-5; the TCRdb D gene call, TRBD1, has no DNA to confirm it. In germline, CDR1 is WSHSY, CDR2 SAAADI. The CDR3 loop spans 13 amino acids. The CDR3 is CASSHRGVNPQHF.

This chain joins TRBV6-5 and TRBJ1-1. CDR3 length equals 14 residues. Germline V lookup: CDR1 MNHEY, CDR2 SVGAGI. This CDR3 reads CASSYDRLNTEAFF.

The chain is built from TRBV9 and TRBJ2-5. CDR3 length: 15 amino acids. CDR1 and CDR2 from the germline V gene are SGDLS and YYNGEE. This CDR3 reads CASSVAGTTSETQYF.

The chain carries TRBV11-2 and TRBJ2-1. The CDR3 sequence is 11 residues long. Germline lookup yields CDR1 SGHAT and CDR2 FQNNGV. The CDR3: CAIIHGNEQFF.

The CDR3: CSARAGAPRGGELFF. V is TRBV20-1 and J is TRBJ2-2; with no DNA, the TCRdb D assignment of TRBD1 cannot be verified. Germline loops: CDR1 DFQATT, CDR2 SNEGSKA (reference sequence). The CDR3 is 15 amino acids.

V and J are TRBV6-1 and TRBJ2-5. The CDR3 runs to 11 residues. Germline V CDR1 and CDR2: MNHNS, SASEGT. The CDR3 sequence: CASSNWETQYF.

The chain is built from TRBV11-2 and TRBJ2-6; no DNA is available, so the TRBD1 call from TCRdb remains unchecked. CDR1 is SGHAT and CDR2 is FQNNGV in the germline V gene. The CDR3 contains 15 residues. The CDR3 reads CASSNYREGANVLTF.

The genes are TRBV9 and TRBJ2-1; there is no DNA to check the TCRdb D call of TRBD2. This CDR3 spans 15 amino acids. Germline V gene data show CDR1 as SGDLS and CDR2 as YYNGEE. CDR3 amino acids: CASSVGGTSNNEQFF.

This sequence joins TRBV7-2 and TRBJ2-3. CDR1 is SGHTA and CDR2 is FQGNSA in the germline V gene. CDR3 length: 15 residues. The CDR3 sequence: CASSFVGGVQDTQYF.

V usage is TRBV15 and J usage is TRBJ1-5. Per the germline V gene, CDR1 is LNHNV and CDR2 is YYDKDF (reference sequence). The CDR3 spans 14 residues. The CDR3 sequence: CASSYSWGLQPQHF. Filled out from reference TRBV15 and TRBJ1-5, the complete variable domain reads DAMVIQNPRYQVTQFGKPVTLSCSQTLNHNVMYWYQQKSSQAPKLLFHYYDKDFNNEADTPDNFQSRRPNTSFCFLDIRSPGLGDTAMYLCASSYSWGLQPQHFGDGTRLSIL.